The 23 T cell receptor beta chains presented below share a single source sample, sequenced in a study of cytomegalovirus exposure and HLA in healthy donors. The PCR ran on 60 Vbeta and 13 Jbeta primers. The table came from immunoSEQ multiplex PCR; TCRdb's copy has only in-frame clones and leaves some out. The table includes roughly 100,000 clones, approximately 80% detected once. The sample comprised PBMCs. These receptors were obtained from a man younger than 40 in good health and CMV-seronegative.

This rearrangement joins TRBV6-1 to TRBJ2-1; 7 bases map to TRBD1. Trimming removed 5 bases from V and 2 bases from J; junction bases left unmatched: 6. The CDR3 totals 15 residues. From germline, CDR1 is MNHNS and CDR2 SASEGT. CDR3 coding DNA: TGTGCCAGCAGTACTAGACAGGGAACCTACAATGAGCAGTTCTTC. Its translation: CASSTRQGTYNEQFF.

The chain uses TRBV30 and TRBJ2-2, with D maybe TRBD1 (6 bases). Germline CDR1 and CDR2: GTSNPN and SVGIG (reference sequence). The CDR3 is made up of 13 amino acids. Trimming shortened V by 3 bases and J by 1 base, and 6 bases separated the two germline ends. The CDR3 loop is CAWRGQNTGELFF. DNA for the CDR3: TGTGCCTGGAGGGGACAGAACACCGGGGAGCTGTTTTTT.

This clone was seen more than once but under ten times. The chain couples TRBV4-1 to TRBJ1-3, with D unclear. Germline V gives CDR1 MGHRA, CDR2 YSYEKL. V lost 0 bases, J lost 4 bases, and 19 bases lay in between. The CDR3 is 18 residues long. The CDR3 nucleotides read TGCGCCAGCAGCCAAGATTTACGGGAGACCCTGAGAGGAAACACCATATATTTT. Amino acid sequence: CASSQDLRETLRGNTIYF.

This chain uses TRBV9 with TRBJ1-2, with TRBD1 as a possible D gene (5 bases). Between the trimmed V and J ends, which lost 0 bases and 2 bases, there was a span of 8 bases. CDR1 is SGDLS and CDR2 is YYNGEE in the germline V gene. The CDR3 length is 14 residues. CDR3 coding DNA: TGTGCCAGCAGCGTAGCTCCAGGGAACTATGGCTACACCTTC. Protein product: CASSVAPGNYGYTF. Complete variable domain (other parts from reference TRBV9 and TRBJ1-2): DSGVTQTPKHLITATGQRVTLRCSPRSGDLSVYWYQQSLDQGLQFLIQYYNGEERAKGNILERFSAQQFPDLHSELNLSSLELGDSALYFCASSVAPGNYGYTFGSGTRLTVV.

The chain recombines TRBV28 with TRBJ1-5, with D perhaps matching TRBD1 (5 bases). V lost 5 bases and J 3 bases, leaving 11 bases between the germline ends. Per the germline V gene, CDR1 is MDHEN and CDR2 is SYDVKM. This CDR3 comprises 14 residues. The CDR3: CASSRAGNNQPQHF. CDR3 sequence (DNA): TGTGCCAGCAGTCGTGCAGGGAACAATCAGCCCCAGCATTTT.

In regard to this clone: The sample has other DNA sequences that encode this CDR3 too. The chain uses TRBV18 and TRBJ2-5; D is undetermined. This CDR3 is 12 amino acids long. Between the trimmed V and J ends, which lost 2 bases and 2 bases, there was a span of 3 bases. Germline CDR1 reads KGHSH; CDR2 reads LQKENI. CDR3 loop: CASSPSQETQYF. The CDR3 nucleotides are TGTGCCAGCTCACCATCGCAAGAGACCCAGTACTTC.

The CDR3 coding sequence is TGTGCCTGGAGTGTACGGAGCCCGTCCGTCTACACCTTC. Protein sequence: CAWSVRSPSVYTF. The rearrangement joins TRBV30 to TRBJ1-2; D is unresolved. V lost 0 bases and J 10 bases, leaving 15 bases between the germline ends. The V gene's germline CDR1 is GTSNPN and CDR2 SVGIG (reference sequence). The CDR3 totals 13 residues.

The chain is built from TRBV9 and TRBJ2-5; TRBD2 agrees at 9 bases. The V segment lost 3 bases and the J segment 2 bases; nucleotides outside the gene matches: 11. From germline, CDR1 is SGDLS and CDR2 YYNGEE. The CDR3 has 17 amino acids. The CDR3: CASSGGTSFWTQETQYF. The CDR3 DNA follows: TGTGCCAGCAGCGGCGGGACTAGCTTTTGGACGCAAGAGACCCAGTACTTC.

This CDR3 reads CASSPRRTGNNYGYTF. CDR3 nucleotides: TGTGCCAGCTCACCACGACGGACAGGGAACAACTATGGCTACACCTTC. The chain carries TRBV18 and TRBJ1-2; 8 nucleotides match TRBD1. The V gene's germline CDR1 is KGHSH and CDR2 LQKENI. This CDR3 is built from 16 residues. The V and J ends lost 1 base and 2 bases, in that order; junction bases with no gene match: 6.

The V call is TRBV10-3, the J call TRBJ2-2; 8 nucleotides line up with TRBD2. Germline CDR1 reads ENHRY; CDR2 reads SYGVKD. The trim removed 3 bases at V and 5 bases at J, leaving 8 bases unmatched. CDR3 size: 16 residues. The CDR3 sequence: CAISDRAGVGTGELFF. The DNA of the CDR3 is TGTGCCATCAGTGACAGAGCGGGGGTCGGGACCGGGGAGCTGTTTTTT.

The J gene is TRBJ1-2, the V gene TRBV9; 7 bases are shared with TRBD1. J lost 4 bases, V lost 4 bases, and 13 bases had no gene match. The CDR3 covers 16 residues. Germline V gene lookup returns CDR1 SGDLS and CDR2 YYNGEE. The CDR3 region is CASSPSGTERSYGYTF. CDR3 coding DNA: TGTGCCAGCAGCCCCTCCGGGACAGAACGGAGCTATGGCTACACCTTC.

The rearrangement joins TRBV28 to TRBJ1-5; the match to TRBD1 covers 9 bases. CDR1 is MDHEN, CDR2 SYDVKM, per germline. The CDR3 has 17 amino acids. V shed 6 bases, J shed 3 bases, and the junction held 12 bases outside the gene matches. In DNA form, the CDR3 reads TGTGCCAGCAGCCAGGGACAGGGAACCTACACCAATCAGCCCCAGCATTTT. This sequence encodes CASSQGQGTYTNQPQHF.

This chain uses TRBV4-1 with TRBJ2-2, with TRBD2 matching 15 bases. CDR3 size: 17 residues. Germline CDR1 and CDR2: MGHRA and YSYEKL. V lost 1 base and J lost 6; bases outside the gene matches: 3. The CDR3 bases are TGCGCCAGCAGCCAAGGGGGACTAGCGGGGGGTTCCGGGGAGCTGTTTTTT. Translated: CASSQGGLAGGSGELFF.

The V call is TRBV7-2, the J call TRBJ1-2, with D perhaps matching TRBD1 (5 bases). The CDR3 is 14 amino acids. Trimming removed 5 bases at V and 4 bases at J, with 14 bases between. Germline V gene sequence: CDR1 SGHTA, CDR2 FQGNSA. DNA for the CDR3: TGTGCCAGCAGCCCCCGGGGGATTGTCTATGGCTACACCTTC. It encodes CASSPRGIVYGYTF. Supplemented by reference TRBV7-2 and TRBJ1-2, the full variable domain reads GAGVSQSPSNKVTEKGKDVELRCDPISGHTALYWYRQSLGQGLEFLIYFQGNSAPDKSGLPSDRFSAERTGGSVSTLTIQRTQQEDSAVYLCASSPRGIVYGYTFGSGTRLTVV.

The V call is TRBV6-1, the J call TRBJ1-5; D might be TRBD1 (5 bases). The CDR3 is made up of 17 amino acids. Germline CDR1 MNHNS, CDR2 SASEGT. Trimming shortened V by 3 bases and J by 2 bases, and 17 bases separated the two germline ends. The CDR3 sequence: CASSELWGGGGNQPQHF. The DNA for the CDR3 is TGTGCCAGCAGTGAGTTGTGGGGGGGTGGAGGCAATCAGCCCCAGCATTTT.

The chain links TRBV19 to TRBJ2-1; TRBD1 agrees at 8 bases. The CDR3 contains 16 residues. V lost 4 bases, J lost 0 bases, and 5 bases stayed unmatched. Germline V gene data show CDR1 as LNHDA and CDR2 as SQIVND (reference sequence). The CDR3 here is CASSTRDRSSYNEQFF. CDR3 nucleotide sequence: TGTGCCAGTAGTACCCGGGACAGGAGCTCCTACAATGAGCAGTTCTTC. The full variable domain, completed using reference TRBV19 and TRBJ2-1, is DGGITQSPKYLFRKEGQNVTLSCEQNLNHDAMYWYRQDPGQGLRLIYYSQIVNDFQKGDIAEGYSVSREKKESFPLTVTSAQKNPTAFYLCASSTRDRSSYNEQFFGPGTRLTVL.

The chain couples TRBV2 to TRBJ1-3; D is ambiguous. The length of the CDR3 is 15 residues. The V end lost 2 bases, the J end lost 0 bases, and 8 bases lay between the germline ends. CDR1 SNHLY and CDR2 FYNNEI come from the germline V gene. This chain's CDR3 is CASSELRSSGNTIYF. CDR3 in DNA: TGTGCCAGCAGTGAACTCAGGTCCTCTGGAAACACCATATATTTT.

The chain is built from TRBV5-6 and TRBJ2-1, with TRBD1 matching over 8 bases. The germline gives CDR1 SGHDT, CDR2 YYEEEE. The CDR3 contains 15 residues. V was pared by 2 bases and J by 5 bases, with 6 bases of the junction left unmatched. The CDR3 region is CASSFPGGVHNEQFF. DNA for the CDR3: TGTGCCAGCAGCTTCCCAGGGGGCGTTCACAATGAGCAGTTCTTC.

The chain couples TRBV19 to TRBJ1-5, with D hard to call. The CDR3 totals 13 residues. Germline assignment: CDR1 LNHDA and CDR2 SQIVND (reference sequence). The ends were cut back, 8 bases at V and 6 bases at J, with 14 bases in the middle. DNA of the CDR3: TGTGCCAGTGCTACCGGGTCGAGTCAGCCCCAGCATTTT. This gives the protein CASATGSSQPQHF.

CDR3 coding DNA: TGTGCCAGCAGTTCCTTCCGGGGAAAAGAGACCCAGTACTTC. Residues: CASSSFRGKETQYF. The J gene is TRBJ2-5, the V gene TRBV28; a weak D match, TRBD2 (5 bases). The V end lost 4 bases, the J end lost 3 bases, and 12 bases lay between the germline ends. Germline loops: CDR1 MDHEN, CDR2 SYDVKM. The CDR3 loop spans 14 amino acids.

The rearrangement uses TRBV18 and TRBJ2-1; 7 bases align to TRBD1. The V and J ends lost 5 bases and 0 bases, in that order; junction bases with no gene match: 7. Per germline, CDR1 KGHSH and CDR2 LQKENI. This CDR3 is 16 amino acids long. The CDR3 bases are TGTGCCAGCTCAACGACAGGGATAGGCTCCTACAATGAGCAGTTCTTC. It yields the protein CASSTTGIGSYNEQFF. Looking up the rest from reference TRBV18 and TRBJ2-1 gives the full variable domain: NAGVMQNPRHLVRRRGQEARLRCSPMKGHSHVYWYRQLPEEGLKFMVYLQKENIIDESGMPKERFSAEFPKEGPSILRIQQVVRGDSAAYFCASSTTGIGSYNEQFFGPGTRLTVL.

The J gene is TRBJ2-1, the V gene TRBV5-5; TRBD1 might be the D (8 bases). Trimming stripped 2 bases from V and 1 base from J, with 25 bases between. Germline-derived CDR1 and CDR2 are SGHKS and YYEKEE (reference sequence). CDR3 length: 20 amino acids. The CDR3 spells CASSFHRQGRGVDSYNEQFF. The CDR3 DNA sequence: TGTGCCAGCAGCTTCCACCGACAGGGGAGGGGGGTCGATTCCTACAATGAGCAGTTCTTC. The full variable domain, its missing parts supplied by reference TRBV5-5 and TRBJ2-1, is DAGVTQSPTHLIKTRGQQVTLRCSPISGHKSVSWYQQVLGQGPQFIFQYYEKEERGRGNFPDRFSARQFPNYSSELNVNALLLGDSALYLCASSFHRQGRGVDSYNEQFFGPGTRLTVL.

In regard to this clone: The germline gene is not matched at one end of the junction; a read error may be the cause. CDR3 amino acids: CSSSFPTEEAFF. The CDR3 nucleotides are TGTTCCAGCAGCTTTCCCACAGAAGAAGCTTTCTTT. This rearrangement joins TRBV7-9 to TRBJ1-1; unclear D gene. Germline assignment: CDR1 SEHNR and CDR2 FQNEAQ (reference sequence). The CDR3 has 12 amino acids.